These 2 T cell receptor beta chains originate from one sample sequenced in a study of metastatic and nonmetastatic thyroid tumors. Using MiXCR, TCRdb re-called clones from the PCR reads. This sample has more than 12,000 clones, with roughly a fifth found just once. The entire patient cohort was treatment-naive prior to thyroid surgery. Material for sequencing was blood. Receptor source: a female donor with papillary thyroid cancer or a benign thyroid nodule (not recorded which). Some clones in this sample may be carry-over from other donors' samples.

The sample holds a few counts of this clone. CDR3 DNA: TGTGCCAGCAGTTTAACAGGGGGCGTTTTAGGAGCTTTCTTT. As protein: CASSLTGGVLGAFF. The chain is built from TRBV27 and TRBJ1-1; TRBD1 matches 9 bases. Germline V lookup: CDR1 MNHEY, CDR2 SMNVEV (reference sequence). V shed 2 bases, J shed 10 bases, and the junction held 8 bases outside the gene matches. The CDR3 has 14 residues.

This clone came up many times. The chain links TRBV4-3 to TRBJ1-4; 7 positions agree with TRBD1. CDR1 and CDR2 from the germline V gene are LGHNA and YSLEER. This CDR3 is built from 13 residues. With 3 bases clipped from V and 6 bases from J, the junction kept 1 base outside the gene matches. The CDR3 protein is CASSQQGDEKLFF. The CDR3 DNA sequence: TGCGCCAGCAGCCAGCAGGGGGATGAAAAACTGTTTTTT.